These T cell receptor beta chains were read from a single sample in a study of brain T cells in children with intractable seizures. Libraries were prepared by immunoSEQ multiplex PCR; TCRdb keeps only in-frame clonotypes and omits some of them. The data hold about 350,000 clones, with about 93% observed a single time. The input for sequencing was peripheral blood, taken approximately 5 months after surgery. The source of these receptors is a boy less than two years old with tuberous sclerosis and intractable seizures. CDR3s leave out the opening cysteine and the closing phenylalanine or tryptophan.

CDR3aa,v_gene,j_gene
AISESPGRVYGYT,TRBV10-3,TRBJ1-2
ASSQDWGGSSYNEQF,TRBV4-1,TRBJ2-1
AISELGGAANIQY,TRBV10-3,TRBJ2-4
ASSSLSTGVGQPQH,TRBV6-5,TRBJ1-5
ASSLEASQPQH,TRBV5-1,TRBJ1-5
ASSRPSGGSYNEQF,TRBV5-4,TRBJ2-1
ASSAQTSGASYEQY,TRBV7-8,TRBJ2-7
ASSEEIAGEC,TRBV2,TRBJ2-7
ASSQHILPYNEQF,TRBV14,TRBJ2-1
AWRGGQGFYEQY,TRBV30,TRBJ2-7